Included here is one TCR beta chain sequence, with context. As originally analysed: The authors estimated nucleated cell counts from reference gene primer amplification. Assay used: immunoSEQ multiplex PCR; TCRdb lists only in-frame clones, some missing. The V and J calls and clone size come from that table; D and trimming were worked out from the DNA. The sample lists some 69,000 clones, approximately 92% occurring once. The V gene's germline CDR1 is LGHNA and CDR2 YNFKEQ. The trim removed 3 bases at V and 4 bases at J, leaving 9 bases unmatched. The CDR3 is made up of 15 amino acids. The data were taken from a study of blood T cell repertoires in COVID-19. Study as a whole: T cells, B-cell-depleted T cells, or PBMCs supplied cDNA or gDNA.

Specimen: peripheral blood. The source of this sequence is a woman in her 50s with active COVID-19. This chain links TRBV4-2 with TRBJ2-7, with 7 nucleotides matching TRBD2. The CDR3 spells CASSQAGTNRYEQYF. CDR3 nucleotide sequence: TGTGCCAGCAGCCAGGCCGGGACTAACAGGTACGAGCAGTACTTC.